These T cell receptor beta chains were read from a single sample in a study of cytomegalovirus exposure and HLA in healthy donors. Libraries were prepared by immunoSEQ multiplex PCR; TCRdb keeps only in-frame clonotypes and omits some of them. The sample holds 150,000 or so clones, approximately 82% seen once. Sample: PBMCs. The origin of the receptors is a man aged 18 to 29 in good health and CMV-seropositive. Each CDR3 is given without its conserved first and last residue. Clone size is given for some rows only: seen once, a few or many times, or a class if the clone is expanded.

clone size: -; V gene: TRBV19; CDR3 protein: ASRRQGAMDTQY
clone size: -; V gene: TRBV5-8; CDR3 protein: ASRPRDRGYNQPQH
clone size: -; V gene: TRBV9; CDR3 protein: ASSPTSENTIY
clone size: once; V gene: TRBV27; CDR3 protein: ASSGGLGYGYT
clone size: -; V gene: TRBV5-1; CDR3 protein: ASRRLAGDNEQF
clone size: once; V gene: TRBV19; CDR3 protein: ASSMWSNMASYEQY
clone size: -; V gene: TRBV7-9; CDR3 protein: SSSSGLGRREKLF
clone size: once; V gene: TRBV10-2; CDR3 protein: ASSDQGSGNQPQH
clone size: -; V gene: TRBV9; CDR3 protein: ASSPPSGPNEQY
clone size: once; V gene: TRBV28; CDR3 protein: ASSLRGPQF
clone size: -; V gene: TRBV19; CDR3 protein: ASTRRTGIYGYT
clone size: -; V gene: TRBV6-1; CDR3 protein: ASSLQLNYGYT
clone size: -; V gene: TRBV11-2; CDR3 protein: ASSSPGFTEAF
clone size: -; V gene: TRBV15; CDR3 protein: ATSREPTGLTYEQY
clone size: -; V gene: TRBV27; CDR3 protein: ASSSNRDLYNEQF
clone size: -; V gene: TRBV19; CDR3 protein: ASSIDRTGLRGYT
clone size: -; V gene: TRBV28; CDR3 protein: ASREWDTSNQPQH
clone size: -; V gene: TRBV2; CDR3 protein: ASSDRGQGDEKLF
clone size: -; V gene: TRBV30; CDR3 protein: AWTQGNTEAF
clone size: few; V gene: TRBV7-9; CDR3 protein: ASSSRDSYNSPLH
clone size: once; V gene: TRBV28; CDR3 protein: ASSPGQGGIRGYT
clone size: -; V gene: TRBV11-2; CDR3 protein: ASSFGGGINEQF